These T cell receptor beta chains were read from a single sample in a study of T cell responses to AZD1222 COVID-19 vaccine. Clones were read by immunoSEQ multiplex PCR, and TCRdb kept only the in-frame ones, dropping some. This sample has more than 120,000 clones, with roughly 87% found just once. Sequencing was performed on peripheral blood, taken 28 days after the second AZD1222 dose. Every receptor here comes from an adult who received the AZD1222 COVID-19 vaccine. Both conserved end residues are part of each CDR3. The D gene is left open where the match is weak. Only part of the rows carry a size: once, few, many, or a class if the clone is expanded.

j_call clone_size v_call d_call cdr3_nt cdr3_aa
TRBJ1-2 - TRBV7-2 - TGTGCCAGCAGCGACGGTGTTGGGCTTGGCTACACCTTC CASSDGVGLGYTF
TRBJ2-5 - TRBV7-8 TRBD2 TGTGCCAGCAGCTTTGGCGCTAGCGGGAGCGCGGGGACCCAGTACTTC CASSFGASGSAGTQYF
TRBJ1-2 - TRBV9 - TGTGCCAGCAGCGCACAGGGCAATGGCTACACCTTC CASSAQGNGYTF
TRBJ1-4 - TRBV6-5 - TGTGCCAGCATCTTACACCTTAATGAAAAACTGTTTTTT CASILHLNEKLFF
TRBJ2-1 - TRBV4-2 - TGTGCCAGCAGCCAAGAATATCAACTGGAAAGCTCCTACAATGAGCAGTTCTTC CASSQEYQLESSYNEQFF
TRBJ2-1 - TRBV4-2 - TGTGCCAGCAGCCAAGATGAAACGGGGCCGTACAATGAGCAGTTCTTC CASSQDETGPYNEQFF
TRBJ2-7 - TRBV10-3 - TGTGCCATCAGTGAGTGGCCCCAGACAGTTTCTCTCCGTTCGTCCTACGAGCAGTACTTC CAISEWPQTVSLRSSYEQYF
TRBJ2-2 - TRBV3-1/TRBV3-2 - TGTGCCAGCAGCCAATGGGGTAACACCGGGGAGCTGTTTTTT CASSQWGNTGELFF
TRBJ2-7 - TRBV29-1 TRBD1 TGCAGCGTTGCGTCGGACAGGGGAAAAGCCGAGCAGTACTTC CSVASDRGKAEQYF
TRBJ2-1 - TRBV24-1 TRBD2 TGTGCCACCCAAAGGAATAAGCGGGAGCCAAGTTATTCCTACAATGAGCAGTTCTTC CATQRNKREPSYSYNEQFF
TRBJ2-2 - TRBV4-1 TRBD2 TGCGCCAGCAGCCACAGACTAGCGGCCGGGGAGCTGTTTTTT CASSHRLAAGELFF
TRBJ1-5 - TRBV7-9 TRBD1 TGTGCCAGCAGCTTAGGGACAGGGTTTAATCAGCCCCAGCATTTT CASSLGTGFNQPQHF
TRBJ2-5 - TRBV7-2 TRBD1 TGTGCCAGCAGCGTCGGGACAGGGGGCTTAGAGACCCAGTACTTC CASSVGTGGLETQYF
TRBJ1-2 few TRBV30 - TGTGCCTGGAGTGTAGCGGCTGACTACACCTTC CAWSVAADYTF
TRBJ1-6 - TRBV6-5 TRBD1 TGTGCCAGCGTTAGGGACAGATATAATTCACCCCTCCACTTT CASVRDRYNSPLHF
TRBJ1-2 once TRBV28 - TGTGCCAGCAACCCGTCTAACTATGGCTACACCTTC CASNPSNYGYTF
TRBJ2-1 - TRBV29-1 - TGCAGCGTTTATGTAAAGAATGAGCAGTTCTTC CSVYVKNEQFF
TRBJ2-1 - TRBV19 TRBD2 TGTGCCAGTAGTCTGCTAGCGGCGAGCTCCTACAATGAGCAGTTCTTC CASSLLAASSYNEQFF
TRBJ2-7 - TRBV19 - TGTGCCAGTAGTGACCCTAAAAAAGACATTGGCTACGAGCAGTACTTC CASSDPKKDIGYEQYF
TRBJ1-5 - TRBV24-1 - TGTGCCACCAGTGACCCCAAGGGACCTTCCGATCAGCCCCAGCATTTT CATSDPKGPSDQPQHF
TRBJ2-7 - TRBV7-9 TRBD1 TGTGCCAGCAGCTTAGAATCCGGACAGGACTACGAGCAGTACTTC CASSLESGQDYEQYF
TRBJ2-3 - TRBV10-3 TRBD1 TGTGCCATCACCGGGACAGGGGCGGGCACAGATACGCAGTATTTT CAITGTGAGTDTQYF
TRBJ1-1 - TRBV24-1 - TGTGCCACCCGCACGGGACAAACCCCGAACACTGAAGCTTTCTTT CATRTGQTPNTEAFF
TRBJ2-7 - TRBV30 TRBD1 TGTGCCTGGAGTGGATACCTGCAGGGGGACTACGAGCAGTACTTC CAWSGYLQGDYEQYF
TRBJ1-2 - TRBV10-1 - TGCGCCAGCAGTGAGTCGTTCCGACCCAATCCCTCTAACTATGGCTACACCTTC CASSESFRPNPSNYGYTF
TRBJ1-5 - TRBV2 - TGTGCCAGCAGTGGGGCCCGAGGCAATCAGCCCCAGCATTTT CASSGARGNQPQHF
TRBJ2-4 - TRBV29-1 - TGCAGCGTTAGGGGAACCAAAAACATTCAGTACTTC CSVRGTKNIQYF
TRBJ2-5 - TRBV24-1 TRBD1 TGTGCCACCAGTGATTTGGGGGACAGGGGGGTAGAGACCCAGTACTTC CATSDLGDRGVETQYF
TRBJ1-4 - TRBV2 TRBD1 TGTGCCAGCCATGGGGACAGTAATGAAAAACTGTTTTTT CASHGDSNEKLFF
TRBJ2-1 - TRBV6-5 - TGTGCCAGCATGCGGACTTTCAACTCCAATGAGCAGTTCTTC CASMRTFNSNEQFF
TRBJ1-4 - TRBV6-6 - TGTGCCAGCACCACGACACACCTAAGACAAAATGAAAAACTGTTTTTT CASTTTHLRQNEKLFF
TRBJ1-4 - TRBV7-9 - TGTGCCAGCAGCTTAGCGCCCGCCTCCCTAACAACTAATGAAAAACTGTTTTTT CASSLAPASLTTNEKLFF
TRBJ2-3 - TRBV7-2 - TGTGCCAGCAGCTTAGCGGGCAGGGCGGGAATCGGGCGTAGCACAGATACGCAGTATTTT CASSLAGRAGIGRSTDTQYF
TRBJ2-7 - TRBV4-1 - TGCGCCAGCAGCCAAGATAGGCTTTTGGGGAAAGGTCTCTACGAGCAGTACTTC CASSQDRLLGKGLYEQYF
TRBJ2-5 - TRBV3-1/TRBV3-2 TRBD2 TGTGCCAGCAGCCAAGGGATAGTCGGGGGGGAGACCCAGTACTTC CASSQGIVGGETQYF
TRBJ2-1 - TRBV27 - TGTGCCAGCAGTTTAGGGGGAAATGAGCAGTTCTTC CASSLGGNEQFF
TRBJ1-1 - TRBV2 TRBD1 TGTGCCACACGACAGGGGAACACTGAAGCTTTCTTT CATRQGNTEAFF
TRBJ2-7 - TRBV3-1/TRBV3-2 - TGTGCCAGCAGCCAAGTAGTATCAGACTACGAGCAGTACTTC CASSQVVSDYEQYF
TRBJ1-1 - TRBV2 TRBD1 TGTGCCAGCAGTGAAGACAGGGGAGTTGAAGCTTTCTTT CASSEDRGVEAFF
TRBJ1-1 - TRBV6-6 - TGTGCCAGCAGCCCGGGCCGGTCTGAAGCTTTCTTT CASSPGRSEAFF
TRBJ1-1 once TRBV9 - TGTGCCAGCAGCGGAGCCGTGGGTAGGAACACTGAAGCTTTCTTT CASSGAVGRNTEAFF
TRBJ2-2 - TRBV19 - TGTGCCAGTAGTATGAGGAACACCGGGGAGCTGTTTTTT CASSMRNTGELFF
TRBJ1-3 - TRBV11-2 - TGTGCCAGCAGCTACACTTCTAGCCCTGACTCTGGAAACACCATATATTTT CASSYTSSPDSGNTIYF
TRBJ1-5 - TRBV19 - TGTGCCGGAACTATAGCCGGGAGGGCCGTGGGAAGTCAGCCCCAGCATTTT CAGTIAGRAVGSQPQHF
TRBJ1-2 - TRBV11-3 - TGTGCCAGCAGCTTAGCGGGGCGAAGCAACTATGGCTACACCTTC CASSLAGRSNYGYTF
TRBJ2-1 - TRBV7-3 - TGTGCCAGCAGCTTAACGGGGCGGGGTACCTACAATGAGCAGTTCTTC CASSLTGRGTYNEQFF
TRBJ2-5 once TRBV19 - TGTGCCAGTAGTACTCCGGGACTGCAAGAGACCCAGTACTTC CASSTPGLQETQYF
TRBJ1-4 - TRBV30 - TGTGCCTGGAGTGTTGTGCAACGGGGGGAAGGTGGAAAACTGTTTTTT CAWSVVQRGEGGKLFF
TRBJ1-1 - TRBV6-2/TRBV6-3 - TGTGCCAGCAGTTACTCTCAAACAAGGCCTGAAGCTTTCTTT CASSYSQTRPEAFF
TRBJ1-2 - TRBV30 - TGTGCCTGGAGTGGGACCTCCACAAGAGGTGGCTACACCTTC CAWSGTSTRGGYTF
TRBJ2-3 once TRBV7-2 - TGTGCCAGCGGGCAGTTGAAGGATACGCAGTATTTT CASGQLKDTQYF
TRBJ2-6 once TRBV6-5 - TGTGCCAGCAGTTACGGGTTCTCTGGGGCCAACGTCCTGACTTTC CASSYGFSGANVLTF
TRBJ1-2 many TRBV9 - TGTGCCAGCAGCCCCAGTGGGGAATTAGGCTACACCTTC CASSPSGELGYTF
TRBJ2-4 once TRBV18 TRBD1 TGTGCCAGCTCACCGGACGGACAGGGGCTAGCCAAAAACATTCAGTACTTC CASSPDGQGLAKNIQYF
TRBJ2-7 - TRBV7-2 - TGTGCCAGCAGCACCCTTGGACCGCACTACGAGCAGTACTTC CASSTLGPHYEQYF